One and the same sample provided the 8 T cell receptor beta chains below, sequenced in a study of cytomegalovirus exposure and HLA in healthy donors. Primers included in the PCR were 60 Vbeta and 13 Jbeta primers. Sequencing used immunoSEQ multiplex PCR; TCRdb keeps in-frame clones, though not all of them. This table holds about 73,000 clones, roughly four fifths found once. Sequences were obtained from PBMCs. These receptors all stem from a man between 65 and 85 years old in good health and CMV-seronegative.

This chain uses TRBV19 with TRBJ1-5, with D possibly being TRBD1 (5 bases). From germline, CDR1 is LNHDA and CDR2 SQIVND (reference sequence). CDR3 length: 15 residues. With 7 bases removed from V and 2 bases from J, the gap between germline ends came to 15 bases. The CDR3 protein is CASTHQGWGNQPQHF. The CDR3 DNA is TGTGCCAGTACCCACCAGGGATGGGGCAATCAGCCCCAGCATTTT.

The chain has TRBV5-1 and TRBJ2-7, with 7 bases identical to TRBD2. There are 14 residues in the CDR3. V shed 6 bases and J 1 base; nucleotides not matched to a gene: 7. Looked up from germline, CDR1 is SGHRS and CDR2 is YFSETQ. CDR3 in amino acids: CASTPGGSSYEQYF. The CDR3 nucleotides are TGCGCCAGCACTCCAGGCGGGAGTTCCTACGAGCAGTACTTC.

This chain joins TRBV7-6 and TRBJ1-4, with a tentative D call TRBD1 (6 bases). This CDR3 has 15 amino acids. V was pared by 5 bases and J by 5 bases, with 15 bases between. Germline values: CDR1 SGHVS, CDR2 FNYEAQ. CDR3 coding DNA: TGTGCCAGCAGCCCGTACGGGACACCAAATGAAAAACTGTTTTTT. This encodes CASSPYGTPNEKLFF.

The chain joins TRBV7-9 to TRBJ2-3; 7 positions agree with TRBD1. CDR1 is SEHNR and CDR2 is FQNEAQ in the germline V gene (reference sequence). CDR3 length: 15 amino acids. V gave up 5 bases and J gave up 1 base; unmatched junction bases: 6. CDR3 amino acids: CASSLTGTGTDTQYF. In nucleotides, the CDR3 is TGTGCCAGCAGCCTGACAGGGACGGGCACAGATACGCAGTATTTT.

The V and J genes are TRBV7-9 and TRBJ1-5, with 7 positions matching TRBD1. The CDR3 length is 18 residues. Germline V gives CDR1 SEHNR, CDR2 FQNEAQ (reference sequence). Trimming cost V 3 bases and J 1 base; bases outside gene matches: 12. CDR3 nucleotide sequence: TGTGCCAGCAGCTTCGCCCGTGGTGGGGGACAGAGCAATCAGCCCCAGCATTTT. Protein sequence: CASSFARGGGQSNQPQHF.

CDR3 nucleotide sequence: TGTGCCAGCTCAGTACAGGGGTACTATGGCTACACCTTC. Its protein is CASSVQGYYGYTF. J is TRBJ1-2 and V is TRBV18, with 7 bases that match TRBD1. CDR1 and CDR2 from the germline V gene are KGHSH and LQKENI. The CDR3 length is 13 residues. V lost 5 bases and J lost 3; bases outside the gene matches: 3.

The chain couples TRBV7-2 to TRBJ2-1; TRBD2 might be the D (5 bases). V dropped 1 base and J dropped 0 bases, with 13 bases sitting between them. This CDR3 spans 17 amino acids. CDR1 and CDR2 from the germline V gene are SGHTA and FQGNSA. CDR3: CASSLESGSSSYNEQFF. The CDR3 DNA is TGTGCCAGCAGCTTAGAGTCGGGGTCGAGCTCCTACAATGAGCAGTTCTTC.

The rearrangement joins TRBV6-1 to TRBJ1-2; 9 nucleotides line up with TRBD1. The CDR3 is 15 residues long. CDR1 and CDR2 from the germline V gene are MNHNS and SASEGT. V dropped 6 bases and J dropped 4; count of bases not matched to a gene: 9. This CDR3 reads CASSVPGQGTYGYTF. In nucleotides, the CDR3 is TGTGCCAGCAGCGTCCCGGGACAGGGAACCTATGGCTACACCTTC.